This TCR beta chain is from a study of T cell responses to AZD1222 COVID-19 vaccine. About the research overall: Second doses at about 4 or about 12 weeks were pooled. General study points: Repertoires were obtained only post-peak T cell response. Donors in the cohort were predominantly white British and more often female, and clonal diversity was possibly underestimated. Baseline seropositives among AZD1222 recipients totaled only 5 to 7.

Data came from immunoSEQ multiplex PCR; TCRdb stores just in-frame clones and leaves some out. The table lists roughly 99,000 clones, around nine tenths of them singletons. This clone was seen once. Its antigen is currently unknown. V was cut by 7 bases and J by 3 bases, with 18 bases left in between. This CDR3 has 15 amino acids. Germline CDR1 LGHNA, CDR2 YNFKEQ. This TCR derives from an adult in good health. Sample: peripheral blood, taken on day 0 of AZD1222 vaccination. The gene calls are TRBV4-2 and TRBJ1-2; tentatively, D is TRBD1 (5 bases). The CDR3 loop reads CASNRGGRVHYGYTF. The CDR3 bases are TGTGCCAGCAACCGGGGGGGACGGGTGCACTATGGCTACACCTTC.